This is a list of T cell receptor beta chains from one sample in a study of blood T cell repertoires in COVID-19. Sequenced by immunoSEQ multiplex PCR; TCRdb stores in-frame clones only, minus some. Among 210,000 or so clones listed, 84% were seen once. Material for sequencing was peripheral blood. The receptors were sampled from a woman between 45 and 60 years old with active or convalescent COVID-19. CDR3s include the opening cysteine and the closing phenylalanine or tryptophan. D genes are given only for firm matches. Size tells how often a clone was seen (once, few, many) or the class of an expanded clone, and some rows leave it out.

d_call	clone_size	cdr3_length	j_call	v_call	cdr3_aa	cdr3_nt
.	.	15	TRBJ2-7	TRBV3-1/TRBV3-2	CASSQDMAGTYEQYF	TGTGCCAGCAGCCAAGATATGGCAGGAACCTACGAGCAGTACTTC
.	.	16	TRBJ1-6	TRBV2	CASSLNRGVARETLHF	TGTGCCAGCAGTCTTAACCGAGGAGTCGCCCGGGAAACCCTCCACTTT
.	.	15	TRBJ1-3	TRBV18	CASSSRTNSGNTIYF	TGTGCCAGCTCATCCAGAACGAACTCTGGAAACACCATATATTTT
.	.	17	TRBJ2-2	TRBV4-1	CASSQEIPVRYTGELFF	TGCGCCAGCAGCCAAGAGATCCCCGTGCGGTACACCGGGGAGCTGTTTTTT
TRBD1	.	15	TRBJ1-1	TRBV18	CASSEGQTLNTEAFF	TGTGCCAGCTCGGAGGGACAGACCCTGAACACTGAAGCTTTCTTT
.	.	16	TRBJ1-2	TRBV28	CASSFPADGVNYGYTF	TGTGCCAGCAGTTTCCCTGCCGACGGGGTTAACTATGGCTACACCTTC
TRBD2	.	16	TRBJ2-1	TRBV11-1	CASSSGGGAGGHEQFF	TGTGCCAGCAGTTCGGGGGGAGGAGCGGGAGGCCATGAGCAGTTCTTC
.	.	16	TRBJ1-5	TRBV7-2	CASSLGGIGSNQPQHF	TGTGCCAGCAGCTTGGGGGGTATTGGAAGCAATCAGCCCCAGCATTTT
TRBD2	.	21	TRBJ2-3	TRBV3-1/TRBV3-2	CASSQYLMTGTSGGRTDTQYF	TGTGCCAGCAGCCAGTATCTGATGACCGGGACTAGCGGGGGGCGGACAGATACGCAGTATTTT
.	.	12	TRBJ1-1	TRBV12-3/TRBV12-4	CASSFWATEAFF	TGTGCCAGCAGTTTCTGGGCCACTGAAGCTTTCTTT
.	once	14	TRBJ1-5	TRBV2	CASTDPGILNPQHF	TGTGCCAGCACTGATCCCGGGATCCTGAACCCCCAGCATTTT
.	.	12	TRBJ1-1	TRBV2	CASSAFNTEAFF	TGTGCCAGCAGTGCGTTTAACACTGAAGCTTTCTTT
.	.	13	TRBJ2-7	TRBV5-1	CASSSGHTYEQYF	TGCGCCAGCAGCTCCGGACATACCTACGAGCAGTACTTC
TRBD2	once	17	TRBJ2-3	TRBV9	CASSALAGGSVTDTQYF	TGTGCCAGCAGCGCCCTAGCGGGAGGGTCGGTCACAGATACGCAGTATTTT
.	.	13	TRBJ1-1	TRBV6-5	CASSYSGRGEAFF	TGTGCCAGCAGTTATTCCGGGCGCGGGGAAGCTTTCTTT
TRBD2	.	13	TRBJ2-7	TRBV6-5	CAGETSEAYEQYF	TGTGCAGGTGAGACTAGCGAAGCCTACGAGCAGTACTTC
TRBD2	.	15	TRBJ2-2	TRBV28	CASSPSGRETGELFF	TGTGCCAGCAGTCCTAGCGGGAGAGAGACCGGGGAGCTGTTTTTT